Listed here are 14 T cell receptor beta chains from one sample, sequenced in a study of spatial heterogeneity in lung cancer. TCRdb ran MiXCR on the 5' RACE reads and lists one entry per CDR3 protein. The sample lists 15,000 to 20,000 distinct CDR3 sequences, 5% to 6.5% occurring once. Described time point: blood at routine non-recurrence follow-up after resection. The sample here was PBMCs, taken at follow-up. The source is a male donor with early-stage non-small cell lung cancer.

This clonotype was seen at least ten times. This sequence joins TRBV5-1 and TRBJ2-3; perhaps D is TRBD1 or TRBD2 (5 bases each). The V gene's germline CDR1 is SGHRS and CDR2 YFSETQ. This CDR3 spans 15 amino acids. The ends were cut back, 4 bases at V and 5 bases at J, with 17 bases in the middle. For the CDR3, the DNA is TGCGCCAGCAGCCGCGTCGGGGCGGTGAGAGATACGCAGTATTTT. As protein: CASSRVGAVRDTQYF.

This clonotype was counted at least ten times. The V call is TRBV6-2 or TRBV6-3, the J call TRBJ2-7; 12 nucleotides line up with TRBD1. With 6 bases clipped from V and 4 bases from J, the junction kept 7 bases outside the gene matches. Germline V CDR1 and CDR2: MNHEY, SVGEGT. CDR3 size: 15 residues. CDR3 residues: CASRTGTGGGYEQYF. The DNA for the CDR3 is TGTGCCAGCAGGACCGGGACAGGGGGCGGGTACGAGCAGTACTTC.

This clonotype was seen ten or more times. This CDR3 is CASSLEYSAYNEQFF. The CDR3 coding sequence is TGTGCCAGCAGCTTAGAATATAGTGCCTACAATGAGCAGTTCTTC. This rearrangement joins TRBV11-2 to TRBJ2-1; D unclear. CDR1 is SGHAT, CDR2 FQNNGV, per germline. CDR3 length: 15 residues. V was clipped by 0 bases and J by 2 bases, with 8 bases between them.

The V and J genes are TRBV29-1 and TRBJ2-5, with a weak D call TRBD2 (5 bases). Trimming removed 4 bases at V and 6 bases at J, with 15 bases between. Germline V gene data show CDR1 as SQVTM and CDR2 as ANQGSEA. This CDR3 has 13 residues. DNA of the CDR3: TGCAGCGTTGTTCGGGGAGTCGGGCAGACCCAGTACTTC. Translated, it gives CSVVRGVGQTQYF. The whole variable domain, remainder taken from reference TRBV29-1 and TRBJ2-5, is SAVISQKPSRDICQRGTSLTIQCQVDSQVTMMFWYRQQPGQSLTLIATANQGSEATYESGFVIDKFPISRPNLTFSTLTVSNMSPEDSSIYLCSVVRGVGQTQYFGPGTRLLVL.

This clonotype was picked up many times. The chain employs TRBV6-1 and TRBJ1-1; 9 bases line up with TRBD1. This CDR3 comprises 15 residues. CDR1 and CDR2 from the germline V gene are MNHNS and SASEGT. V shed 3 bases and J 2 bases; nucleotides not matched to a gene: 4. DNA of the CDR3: TGTGCCAGCAGTGATACAGGGGGCGTTAACACTGAAGCTTTCTTT. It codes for CASSDTGGVNTEAFF.

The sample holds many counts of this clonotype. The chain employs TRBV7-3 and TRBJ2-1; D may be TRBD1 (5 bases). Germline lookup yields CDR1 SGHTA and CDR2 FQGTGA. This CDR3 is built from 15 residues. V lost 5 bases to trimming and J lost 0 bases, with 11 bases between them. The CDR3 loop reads CASSPQDTSYNEQFF. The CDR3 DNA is TGTGCCAGCAGCCCCCAGGACACCTCCTACAATGAGCAGTTCTTC.

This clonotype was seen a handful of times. CDR3 DNA: TGTGCCAGCAGCGGGACACCTAACTATGGCTACACCTTC. Encoded protein: CASSGTPNYGYTF. The chain links TRBV2 to TRBJ1-2, with a tentative D call TRBD1 (6 bases). Trimming removed 6 bases from V and 0 bases from J, with 8 bases in between. The CDR3 sequence is 13 residues long. The germline V gene encodes CDR1 SNHLY and CDR2 FYNNEI.

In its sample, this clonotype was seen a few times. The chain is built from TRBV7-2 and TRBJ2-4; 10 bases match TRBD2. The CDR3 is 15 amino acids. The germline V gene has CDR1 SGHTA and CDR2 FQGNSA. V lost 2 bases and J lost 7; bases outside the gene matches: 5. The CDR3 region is CASSLSTSGPNIQYF. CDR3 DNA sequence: TGTGCCAGCAGCTTATCGACTAGCGGGCCTAACATTCAGTACTTC. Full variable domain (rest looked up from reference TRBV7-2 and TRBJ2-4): GAGVSQSPSNKVTEKGKDVELRCDPISGHTALYWYRQSLGQGLEFLIYFQGNSAPDKSGLPSDRFSAERTGGSVSTLTIQRTQQEDSAVYLCASSLSTSGPNIQYFGAGTRLSVL.

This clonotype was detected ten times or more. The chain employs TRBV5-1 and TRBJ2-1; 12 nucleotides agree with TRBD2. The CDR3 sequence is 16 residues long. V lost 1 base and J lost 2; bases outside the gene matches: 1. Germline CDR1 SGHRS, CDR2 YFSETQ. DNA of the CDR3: TGCGCCAGCAGCTTGACTAGCGGGAGGCCCTACAATGAGCAGTTCTTC. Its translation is CASSLTSGRPYNEQFF.

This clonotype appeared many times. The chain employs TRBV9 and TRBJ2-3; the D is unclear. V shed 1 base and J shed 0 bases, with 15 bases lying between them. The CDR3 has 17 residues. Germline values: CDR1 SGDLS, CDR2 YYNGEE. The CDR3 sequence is CASSVLQISFSTDTQYF. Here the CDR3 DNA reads TGTGCCAGCAGCGTACTCCAAATCTCATTTAGCACAGATACGCAGTATTTT.

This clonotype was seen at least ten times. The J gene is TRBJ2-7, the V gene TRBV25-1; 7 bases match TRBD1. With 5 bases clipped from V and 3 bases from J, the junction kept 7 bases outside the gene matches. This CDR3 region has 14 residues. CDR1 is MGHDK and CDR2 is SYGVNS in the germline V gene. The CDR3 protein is CASSPTGVYYEQYF. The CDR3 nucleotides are TGTGCCAGCAGTCCCACAGGGGTATACTACGAGCAGTACTTC.

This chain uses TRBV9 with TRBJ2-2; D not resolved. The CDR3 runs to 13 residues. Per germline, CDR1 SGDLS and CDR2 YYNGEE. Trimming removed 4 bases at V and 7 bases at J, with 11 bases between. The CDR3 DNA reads TGTGCCAGCAGCTCCCTAGAGGTCGGGGAGCTGTTTTTT. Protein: CASSSLEVGELFF.

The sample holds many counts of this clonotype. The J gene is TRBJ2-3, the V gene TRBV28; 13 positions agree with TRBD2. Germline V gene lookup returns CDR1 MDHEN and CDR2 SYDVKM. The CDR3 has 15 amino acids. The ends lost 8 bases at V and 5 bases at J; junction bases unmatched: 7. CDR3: CASGQLAGGRDTQYF. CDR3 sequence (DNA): TGTGCCAGCGGACAACTAGCGGGAGGGCGAGATACGCAGTATTTT.

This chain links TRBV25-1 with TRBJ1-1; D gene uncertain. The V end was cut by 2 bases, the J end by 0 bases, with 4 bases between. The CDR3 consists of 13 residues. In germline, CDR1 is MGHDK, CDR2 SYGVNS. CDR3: CASSELMNTEAFF. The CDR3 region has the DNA TGTGCCAGCAGTGAACTGATGAACACTGAAGCTTTCTTT.